The source of this T cell receptor (beta chain) is a study of CD8 T cells in ankylosing spondylitis. Overall study findings and caveats: What appeared characteristic of ankylosing spondylitis blood was a TCR beta motif of about eight highly homologous variants. Past research had described some motif variants in reactive arthritis synovial fluid and blood. Disease-linked clones displayed a CD8+ phenotype and appeared relatively rarely in peripheral blood.

The CDR3 has 16 amino acids. The V gene end was trimmed by 0 bases and the J gene end by 4 bases; junction bases not matched to a gene: 9. CDR1 is MGHRA, CDR2 YSYEKL, per germline. The sample holds many counts of this clonotype. The antigen is undetermined. For TCR beta, libraries came from quantitative 5'-RACE with molecular barcodes. From the 5' RACE reads, TCRdb called clonotypes with MiXCR, one entry per CDR3 protein. In the table there are about 66,000 distinct CDR3 sequences, roughly 6.2% of which are singletons. The rearrangement links TRBV4-1 to TRBJ2-7; 7 bases agree with TRBD1. Sample: synovial fluid, either unsorted or a sorted T cell fraction (not recorded which). The clonotype was recovered from a male donor with ankylosing spondylitis. CDR3 sequence: CASSQDLVRGMYEQYF. As DNA, the CDR3 is TGCGCCAGCAGCCAAGATCTGGTCAGGGGGATGTACGAGCAGTACTTC.